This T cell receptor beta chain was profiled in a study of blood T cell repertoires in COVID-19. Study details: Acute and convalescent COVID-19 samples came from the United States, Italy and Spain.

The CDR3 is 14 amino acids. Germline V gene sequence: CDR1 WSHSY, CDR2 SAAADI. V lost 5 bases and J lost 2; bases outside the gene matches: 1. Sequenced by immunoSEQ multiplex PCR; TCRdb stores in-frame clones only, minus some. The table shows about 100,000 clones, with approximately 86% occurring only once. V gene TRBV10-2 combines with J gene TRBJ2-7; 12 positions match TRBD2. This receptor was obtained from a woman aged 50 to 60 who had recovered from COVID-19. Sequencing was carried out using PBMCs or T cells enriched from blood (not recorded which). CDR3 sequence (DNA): TGCGCCAGCAGTTCTAGCGGGAGGGCCTACGAGCAGTACTTC. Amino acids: CASSSSGRAYEQYF.